The clone carrying this T cell receptor (beta chain) was counted between two and nine times. The sample comes from a study of T cell changes during pregnancy in multiple sclerosis. Data came from immunoSEQ multiplex PCR; TCRdb stores just in-frame clones and leaves some out. The sample holds 95,000 to 150,000 clones; 85% to 95% are singletons and the top ten take roughly 6.2%. The germline V and J ends were trimmed by 5 bases and 3 bases, with 16 bases remaining between them. Germline CDR1 SQVTM, CDR2 ANQGSEA. The CDR3 runs 14 residues. This specimen was peripheral blood, taken before pregnancy. The J gene is TRBJ1-2, the V gene TRBV29-1; TRBD1 is a possible D gene (6 bases). The TCR sequence derives from a female donor with multiple sclerosis, enrolled in a pregnancy study. This CDR3 is CSVNPTGIDYGYTF. DNA of the CDR3: TGCAGCGTTAACCCTACAGGGATTGACTATGGCTACACCTTC.